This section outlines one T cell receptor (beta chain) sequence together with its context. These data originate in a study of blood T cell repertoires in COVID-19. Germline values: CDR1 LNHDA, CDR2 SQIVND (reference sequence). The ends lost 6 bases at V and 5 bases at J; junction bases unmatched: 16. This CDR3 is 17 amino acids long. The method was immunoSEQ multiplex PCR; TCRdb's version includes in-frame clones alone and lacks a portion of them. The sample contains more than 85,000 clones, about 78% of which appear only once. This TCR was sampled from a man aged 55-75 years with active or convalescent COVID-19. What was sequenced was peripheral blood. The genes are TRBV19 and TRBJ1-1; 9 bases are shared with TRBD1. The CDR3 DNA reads TGTGCCAGTAGACGGACAGGGGCCGACCGTAGAGGGACTGAAGCTTTCTTT. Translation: CASRRTGADRRGTEAFF.